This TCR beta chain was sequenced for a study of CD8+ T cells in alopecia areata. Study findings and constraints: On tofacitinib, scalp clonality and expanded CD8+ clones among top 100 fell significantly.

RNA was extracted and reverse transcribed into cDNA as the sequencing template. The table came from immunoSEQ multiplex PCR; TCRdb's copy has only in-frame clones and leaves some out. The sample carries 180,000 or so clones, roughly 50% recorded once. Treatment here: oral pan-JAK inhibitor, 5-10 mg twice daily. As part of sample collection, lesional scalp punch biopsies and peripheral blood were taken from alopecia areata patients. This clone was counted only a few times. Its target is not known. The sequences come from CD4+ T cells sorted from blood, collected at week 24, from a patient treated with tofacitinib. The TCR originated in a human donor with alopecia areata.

The chain's CDR3 is CASSVDRPGTQYF. Here the CDR3 DNA reads TGTGCCAGCAGCGTCGACAGGCCTGGTACGCAGTATTTT. This sequence joins TRBV2 and TRBJ2-3; weak D call: TRBD1 (6 bases). The CDR3 sequence is 13 residues long. V was trimmed by 6 bases and J by 8 bases, leaving 15 bases between them. The V gene's germline CDR1 is SNHLY and CDR2 FYNNEI. Variable domain in full (rest from reference TRBV2 and TRBJ2-3): EPEVTQTPSHQVTQMGQEVILRCVPISNHLYFYWYRQILGQKVEFLVSFYNNEISEKSEIFDDQFSVERPDGSNFTLKIRSTKLEDSAMYFCASSVDRPGTQYFGPGTRLTVL.